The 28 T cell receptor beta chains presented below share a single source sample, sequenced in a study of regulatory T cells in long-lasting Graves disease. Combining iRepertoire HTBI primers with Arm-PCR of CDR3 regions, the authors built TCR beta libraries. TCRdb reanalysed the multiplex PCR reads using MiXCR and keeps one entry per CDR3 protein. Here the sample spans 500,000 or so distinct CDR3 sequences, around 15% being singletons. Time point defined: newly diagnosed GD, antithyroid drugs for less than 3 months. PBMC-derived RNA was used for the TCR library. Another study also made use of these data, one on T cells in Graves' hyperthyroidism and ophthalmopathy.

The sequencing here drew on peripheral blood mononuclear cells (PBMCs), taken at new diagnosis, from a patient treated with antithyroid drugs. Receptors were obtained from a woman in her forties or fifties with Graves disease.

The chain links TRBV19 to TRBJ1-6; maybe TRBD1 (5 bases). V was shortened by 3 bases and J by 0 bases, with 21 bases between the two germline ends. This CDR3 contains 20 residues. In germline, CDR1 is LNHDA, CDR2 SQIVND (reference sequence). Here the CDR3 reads CASSISRVDIVSSYNSPLHF. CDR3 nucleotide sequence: TGTGCCAGTAGTATCTCCAGGGTGGATATCGTGAGCTCCTATAATTCACCCCTCCACTTT.

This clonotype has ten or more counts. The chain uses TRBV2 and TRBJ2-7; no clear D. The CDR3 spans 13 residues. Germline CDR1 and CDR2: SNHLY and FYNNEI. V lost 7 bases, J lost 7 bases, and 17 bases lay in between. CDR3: CASNSGLFGEQYF. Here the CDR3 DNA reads TGTGCCAGCAATTCCGGGCTCTTCGGGGAGCAGTACTTC.

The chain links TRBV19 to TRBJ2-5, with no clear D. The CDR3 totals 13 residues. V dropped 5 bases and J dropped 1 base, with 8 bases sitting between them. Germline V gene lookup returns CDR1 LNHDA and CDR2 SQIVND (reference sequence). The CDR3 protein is CASSFSTQETQYF. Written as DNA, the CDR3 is TGTGCCAGTAGTTTCAGTACCCAAGAGACCCAGTACTTC.

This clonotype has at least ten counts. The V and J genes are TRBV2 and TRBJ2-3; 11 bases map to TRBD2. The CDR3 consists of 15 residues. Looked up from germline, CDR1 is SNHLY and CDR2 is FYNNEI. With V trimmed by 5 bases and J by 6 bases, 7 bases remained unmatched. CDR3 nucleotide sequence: TGTGCCAGCAGTACACTAGCGGGGGTGTATGATACGCAGTATTTT. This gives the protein CASSTLAGVYDTQYF.

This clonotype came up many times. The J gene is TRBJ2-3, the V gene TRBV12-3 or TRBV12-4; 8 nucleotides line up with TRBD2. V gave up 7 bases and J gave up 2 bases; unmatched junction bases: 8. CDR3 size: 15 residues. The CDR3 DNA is TGTGCCAGCATCTCGGGCGGGGGGATCACAGATACGCAGTATTTT. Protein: CASISGGGITDTQYF.

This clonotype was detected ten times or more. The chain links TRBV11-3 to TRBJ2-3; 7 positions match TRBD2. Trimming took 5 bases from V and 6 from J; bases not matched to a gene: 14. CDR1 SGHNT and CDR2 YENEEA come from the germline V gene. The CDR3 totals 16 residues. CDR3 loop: CASSPDYGGGRDTQYF. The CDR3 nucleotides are TGTGCCAGCAGCCCCGACTATGGCGGGGGAAGGGATACGCAGTATTTT.

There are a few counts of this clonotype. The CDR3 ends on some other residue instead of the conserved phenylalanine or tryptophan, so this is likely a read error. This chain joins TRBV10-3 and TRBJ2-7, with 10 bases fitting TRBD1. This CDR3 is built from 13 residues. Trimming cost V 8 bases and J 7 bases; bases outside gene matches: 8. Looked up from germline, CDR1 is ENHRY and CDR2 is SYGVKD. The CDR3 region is CAISGQGVGEQYL. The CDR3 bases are TGTGCCATCTCAGGACAGGGGGTTGGGGAGCAGTACCTC.

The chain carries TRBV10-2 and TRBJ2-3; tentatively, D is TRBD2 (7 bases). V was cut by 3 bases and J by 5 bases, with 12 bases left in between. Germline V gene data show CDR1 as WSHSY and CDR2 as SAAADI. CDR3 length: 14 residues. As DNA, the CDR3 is TGCGCCAGCAGTGAAGGAGGGGGGGTAGATACGCAGTATTTT. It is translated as CASSEGGGVDTQYF.

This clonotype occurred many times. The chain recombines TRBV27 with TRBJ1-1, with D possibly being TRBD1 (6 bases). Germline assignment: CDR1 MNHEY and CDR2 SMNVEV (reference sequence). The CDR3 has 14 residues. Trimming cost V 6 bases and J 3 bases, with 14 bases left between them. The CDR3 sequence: CASRAGAMDTEAFF. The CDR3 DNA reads TGTGCCAGCAGGGCGGGGGCTATGGACACTGAAGCTTTCTTT.

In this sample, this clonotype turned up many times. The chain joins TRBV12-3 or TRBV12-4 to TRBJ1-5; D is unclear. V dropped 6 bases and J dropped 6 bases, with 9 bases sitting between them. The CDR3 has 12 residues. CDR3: CASSPGFQPQHF. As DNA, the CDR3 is TGTGCCAGCAGCCCCGGGTTTCAGCCCCAGCATTTT.

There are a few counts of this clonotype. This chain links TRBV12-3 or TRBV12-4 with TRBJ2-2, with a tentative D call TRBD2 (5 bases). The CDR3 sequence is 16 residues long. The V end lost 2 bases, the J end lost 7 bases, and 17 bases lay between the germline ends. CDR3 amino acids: CASSLSGIKVDGELFF. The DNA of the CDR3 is TGTGCCAGCAGTTTATCCGGGATTAAAGTGGACGGGGAGCTGTTTTTT.

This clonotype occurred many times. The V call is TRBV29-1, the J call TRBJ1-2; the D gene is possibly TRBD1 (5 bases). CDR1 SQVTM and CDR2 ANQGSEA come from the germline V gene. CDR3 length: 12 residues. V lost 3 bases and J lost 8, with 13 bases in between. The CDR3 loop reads CSVEGRHGGYTF. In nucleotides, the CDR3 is TGCAGCGTTGAGGGACGACATGGGGGCTACACCTTC.

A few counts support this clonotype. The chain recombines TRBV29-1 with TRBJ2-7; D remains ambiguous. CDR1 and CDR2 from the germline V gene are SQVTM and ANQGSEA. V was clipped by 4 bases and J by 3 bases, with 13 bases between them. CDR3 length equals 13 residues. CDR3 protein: CSVASSPYYEQYF. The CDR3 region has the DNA TGCAGCGTTGCGAGTTCCCCTTACTACGAGCAGTACTTC.

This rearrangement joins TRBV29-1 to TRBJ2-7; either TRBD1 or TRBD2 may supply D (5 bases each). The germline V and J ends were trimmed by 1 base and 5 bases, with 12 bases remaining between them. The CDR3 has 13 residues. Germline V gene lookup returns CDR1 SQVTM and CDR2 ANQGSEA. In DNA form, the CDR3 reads TGCAGCGTTGAAGGAGGGGATTCCAACGAGCAGTACTTC. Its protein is CSVEGGDSNEQYF.

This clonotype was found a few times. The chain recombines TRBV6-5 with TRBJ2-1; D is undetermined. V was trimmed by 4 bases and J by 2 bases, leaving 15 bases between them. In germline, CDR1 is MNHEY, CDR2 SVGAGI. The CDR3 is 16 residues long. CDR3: CASSSDQLPPYNEQFF. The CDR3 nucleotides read TGTGCCAGCAGTTCGGACCAGCTTCCCCCCTACAATGAGCAGTTCTTC.

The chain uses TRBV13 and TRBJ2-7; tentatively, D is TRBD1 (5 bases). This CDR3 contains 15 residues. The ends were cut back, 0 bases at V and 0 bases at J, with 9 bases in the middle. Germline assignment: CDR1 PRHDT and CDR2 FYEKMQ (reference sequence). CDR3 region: CASSLGLRDSYEQYF. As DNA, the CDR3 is TGTGCCAGCAGCTTAGGCCTCAGGGACTCCTACGAGCAGTACTTC.

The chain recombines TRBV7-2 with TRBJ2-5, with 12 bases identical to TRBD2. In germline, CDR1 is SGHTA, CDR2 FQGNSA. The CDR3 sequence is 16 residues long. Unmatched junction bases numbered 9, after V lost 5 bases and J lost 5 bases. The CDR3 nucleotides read TGTGCCAGCAGCCACCACCGGACTAGCGGGGAGGAGACCCAGTACTTC. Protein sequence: CASSHHRTSGEETQYF.

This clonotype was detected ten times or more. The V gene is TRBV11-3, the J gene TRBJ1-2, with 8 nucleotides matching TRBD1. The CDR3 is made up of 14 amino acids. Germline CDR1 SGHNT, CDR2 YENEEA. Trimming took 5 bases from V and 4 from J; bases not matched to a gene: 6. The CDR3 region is CASSPGQVGYGYTF. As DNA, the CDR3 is TGTGCCAGCAGCCCGGGACAGGTTGGCTATGGCTACACCTTC.

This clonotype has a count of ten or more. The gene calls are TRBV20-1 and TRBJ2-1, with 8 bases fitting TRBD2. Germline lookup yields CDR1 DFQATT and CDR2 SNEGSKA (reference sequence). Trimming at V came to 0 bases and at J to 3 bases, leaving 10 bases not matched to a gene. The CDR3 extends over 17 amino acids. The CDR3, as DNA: TGCAGTGCTAGAGATCTCGGTAGCGGGGAATTCTACAATGAGCAGTTCTTC. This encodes CSARDLGSGEFYNEQFF.

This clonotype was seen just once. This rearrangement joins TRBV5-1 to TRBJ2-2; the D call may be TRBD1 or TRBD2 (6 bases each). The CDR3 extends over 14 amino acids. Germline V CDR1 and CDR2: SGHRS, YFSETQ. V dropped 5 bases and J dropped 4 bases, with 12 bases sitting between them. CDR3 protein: CASRGGQGTGELFF. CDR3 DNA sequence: TGCGCCAGCAGGGGGGGCCAAGGCACCGGGGAGCTGTTTTTT. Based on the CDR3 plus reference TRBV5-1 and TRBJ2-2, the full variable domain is KAGVTQTPRYLIKTRGQQVTLSCSPISGHRSVSWYQQTPGQGLQFLFEYFSETQRNKGNFPGRFSGRQFSNSRSEMNVSTLELGDSALYLCASRGGQGTGELFFGEGSRLTVL.

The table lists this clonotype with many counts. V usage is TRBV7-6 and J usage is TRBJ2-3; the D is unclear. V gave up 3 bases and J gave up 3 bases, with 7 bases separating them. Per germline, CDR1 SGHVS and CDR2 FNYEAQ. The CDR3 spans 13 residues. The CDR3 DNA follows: TGTGCCAGCAGCTTTCGAAGGACAGATACGCAGTATTTT. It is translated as CASSFRRTDTQYF.

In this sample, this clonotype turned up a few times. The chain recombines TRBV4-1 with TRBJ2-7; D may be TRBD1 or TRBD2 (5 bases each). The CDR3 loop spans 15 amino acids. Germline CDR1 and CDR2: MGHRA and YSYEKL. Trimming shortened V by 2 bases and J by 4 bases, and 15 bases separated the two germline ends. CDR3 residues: CASSQLFGGRYEQYF. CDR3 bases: TGCGCCAGCAGCCAATTGTTTGGGGGTAGGTACGAGCAGTACTTC.

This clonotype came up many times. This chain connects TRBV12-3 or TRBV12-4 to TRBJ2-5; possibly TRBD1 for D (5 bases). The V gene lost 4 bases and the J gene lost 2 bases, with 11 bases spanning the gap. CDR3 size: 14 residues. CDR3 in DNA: TGTGCCAGCAGTTCACGACAGACTCAAGAGACCCAGTACTTC. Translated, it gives CASSSRQTQETQYF.

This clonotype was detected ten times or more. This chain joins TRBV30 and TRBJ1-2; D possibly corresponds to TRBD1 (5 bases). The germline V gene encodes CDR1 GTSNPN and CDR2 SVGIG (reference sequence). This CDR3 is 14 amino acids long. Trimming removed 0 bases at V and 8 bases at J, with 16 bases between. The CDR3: CAWSVFSTGEGYTF. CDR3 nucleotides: TGTGCCTGGAGTGTATTTTCTACGGGGGAGGGCTACACCTTC.

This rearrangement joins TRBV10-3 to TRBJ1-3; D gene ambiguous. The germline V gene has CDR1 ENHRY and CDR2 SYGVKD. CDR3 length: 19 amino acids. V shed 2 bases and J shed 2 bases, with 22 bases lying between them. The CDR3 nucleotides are TGTGCCATCAGTGAGGATCCTTCTGGACGGATACTTCCTGGAAACACCATATATTTT. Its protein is CAISEDPSGRILPGNTIYF.

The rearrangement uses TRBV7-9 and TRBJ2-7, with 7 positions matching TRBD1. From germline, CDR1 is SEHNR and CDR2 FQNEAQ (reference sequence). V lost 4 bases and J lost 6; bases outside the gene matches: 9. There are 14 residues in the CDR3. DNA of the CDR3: TGTGCCAGCAGCTCGGACAGGACGTCGTCCGAGCAGTACTTC. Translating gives CASSSDRTSSEQYF.

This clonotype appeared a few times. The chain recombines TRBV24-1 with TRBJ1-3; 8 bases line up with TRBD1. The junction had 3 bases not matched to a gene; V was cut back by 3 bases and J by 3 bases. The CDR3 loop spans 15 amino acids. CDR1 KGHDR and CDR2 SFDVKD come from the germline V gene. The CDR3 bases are TGTGCCACCAGTGATCCCGGACAGGGTGGAAACACCATATATTTT. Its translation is CATSDPGQGGNTIYF.

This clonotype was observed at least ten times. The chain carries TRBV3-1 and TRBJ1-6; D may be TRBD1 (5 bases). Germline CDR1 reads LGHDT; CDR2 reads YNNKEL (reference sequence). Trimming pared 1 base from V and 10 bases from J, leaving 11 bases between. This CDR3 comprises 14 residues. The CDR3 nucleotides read TGTGCCAGCAGCCAAGGACAGCGAAACTCACCCCTCCACTTT. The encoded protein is CASSQGQRNSPLHF.